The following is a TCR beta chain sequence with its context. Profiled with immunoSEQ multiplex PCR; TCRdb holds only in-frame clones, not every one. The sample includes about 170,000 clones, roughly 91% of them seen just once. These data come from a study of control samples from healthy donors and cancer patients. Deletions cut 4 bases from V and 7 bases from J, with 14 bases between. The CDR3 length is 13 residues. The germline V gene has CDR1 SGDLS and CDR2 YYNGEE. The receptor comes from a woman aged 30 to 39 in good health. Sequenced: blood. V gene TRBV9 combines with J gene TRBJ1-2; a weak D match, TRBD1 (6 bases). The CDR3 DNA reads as TGTGCCAGCAGCCCAAGCATACAGGGTGGCTACACCTTC. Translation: CASSPSIQGGYTF. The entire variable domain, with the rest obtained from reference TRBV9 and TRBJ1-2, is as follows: DSGVTQTPKHLITATGQRVTLRCSPRSGDLSVYWYQQSLDQGLQFLIQYYNGEERAKGNILERFSAQQFPDLHSELNLSSLELGDSALYFCASSPSIQGGYTFGSGTRLTVV.